The 3 T cell receptor beta chains reported below all come from one sample, sequenced in a study of early T cells in non-severe SARS-CoV-2 infection. TCRdb passed the 5' RACE reads through MiXCR, listing each CDR3 protein once. Of some 48,000 distinct CDR3 sequences in the sample, about 4.2% were seen once. Sequencing input: whole blood. The receptors were gathered from an adult who was a healthcare worker with PCR-confirmed SARS-CoV-2 infection or an uninfected control (not recorded which).

This clonotype was observed a few times. The V gene is TRBV7-2, the J gene TRBJ2-1; 7 bases are shared with TRBD1. CDR1 is SGHTA, CDR2 FQGNSA, per germline. Trimming cost V 4 bases and J 0 bases; bases outside gene matches: 3. The CDR3 totals 15 residues. CDR3 coding DNA: TGTGCCAGCAGCTCAGGGGGTTTCTCCTACAATGAGCAGTTCTTC. It translates to CASSSGGFSYNEQFF.

The table lists this clonotype with many counts. The rearrangement links TRBV19 to TRBJ2-2, with a tentative D call TRBD2 (5 bases). The V and J ends lost 7 bases and 2 bases respectively, with 17 bases between them. The CDR3 totals 16 residues. Per the germline V gene, CDR1 is LNHDA and CDR2 is SQIVND (reference sequence). CDR3 coding DNA: TGTGCCAGTACCTTCCTCGCGAGGACTAACACCGGGGAGCTGTTTTTT. This gives the protein CASTFLARTNTGELFF. The variable domain in full, completed from reference TRBV19 and TRBJ2-2, reads DGGITQSPKYLFRKEGQNVTLSCEQNLNHDAMYWYRQDPGQGLRLIYYSQIVNDFQKGDIAEGYSVSREKKESFPLTVTSAQKNPTAFYLCASTFLARTNTGELFFGEGSRLTVL.

The table lists this clonotype with many counts. The chain combines TRBV4-3 with TRBJ2-2, with TRBD2 matching over 11 bases. The ends lost 1 base at V and 5 bases at J; junction bases unmatched: 18. Germline lookup yields CDR1 LGHNA and CDR2 YSLEER. The length of the CDR3 is 21 residues. CDR3 loop: CASSQGPGSTSGSTNTGELFF. Here the CDR3 DNA reads TGCGCCAGCAGCCAAGGCCCTGGGAGCACTAGCGGGAGTACTAATACCGGGGAGCTGTTTTTT.